One and the same sample provided the 28 T cell receptor beta chains below, sequenced in a study of PD-L1 blockade in urothelial cancer. Time point here: peripheral blood 6 weeks after treatment start. Sequenced by immunoSEQ multiplex PCR; TCRdb stores in-frame clones only, minus some. This sample has over 100,000 clones, with less than 95% found just once. The material sequenced was PBMCs, taken around atezolizumab (anti-PD-L1) treatment. All receptors derive from a man aged 55 to 69 with urothelial cancer.

The chain couples TRBV25-1 to TRBJ2-3; D gene unclear. V was clipped by 3 bases and J by 7 bases, with 26 bases between them. In germline, CDR1 is MGHDK, CDR2 SYGVNS. The CDR3 length is 18 residues. The CDR3 DNA follows: TGTGCCAGCAGTGACCCCTTATCGGAGCTACACGGCTGGAATACGCAGTATTTT. Its protein product is CASSDPLSELHGWNTQYF.

This clone has only one observation. The chain uses TRBV30 and TRBJ2-7; 9 bases line up with TRBD1. The germline V gene has CDR1 GTSNPN and CDR2 SVGIG (reference sequence). Unmatched junction bases numbered 3, after V lost 0 bases and J lost 3 bases. The CDR3 is made up of 14 amino acids. CDR3 amino acids: CAWSVWGQGYEQYF. CDR3 bases: TGTGCCTGGAGTGTATGGGGACAGGGCTACGAGCAGTACTTC.

The chain carries TRBV21-1 and TRBJ1-3. TRBV21-1 counts as a pseudogene. This CDR3 comprises 17 residues. CDR3 sequence (DNA): TGTGCCAGCAGCAAAGGTGGAGGGGCCACAACTGGAAACACCATATATTTT. It codes for CASSKGGGATTGNTIYF.

The chain links TRBV7-9 to TRBJ1-2; the D gene is possibly TRBD1 (5 bases). This CDR3 has 14 residues. From germline, CDR1 is SEHNR and CDR2 FQNEAQ (reference sequence). V lost 5 bases to trimming and J lost 0 bases, with 10 bases between them. This chain's CDR3 is CASSPDSSNYGYTF. The CDR3 DNA follows: TGTGCCAGCAGCCCCGACAGTTCTAACTATGGCTACACCTTC.

The chain is built from TRBV7-2 and TRBJ1-2; D gene uncertain. The germline V and J ends were trimmed by 5 bases and 6 bases, with 16 bases remaining between them. This CDR3 has 14 residues. Per germline, CDR1 SGHTA and CDR2 FQGNSA. CDR3: CASSPGAGSDGYTF. As DNA, the CDR3 is TGTGCCAGCAGCCCCGGCGCCGGGTCTGATGGCTACACCTTC. The whole variable domain, remainder taken from reference TRBV7-2 and TRBJ1-2, is GAGVSQSPSNKVTEKGKDVELRCDPISGHTALYWYRQSLGQGLEFLIYFQGNSAPDKSGLPSDRFSAERTGGSVSTLTIQRTQQEDSAVYLCASSPGAGSDGYTFGSGTRLTVV.

The chain is built from TRBV7-2 and TRBJ2-2, with 8 bases that match TRBD2. This CDR3 comprises 15 residues. V lost 0 bases to trimming and J lost 5 bases; unmatched junction nucleotides: 2. Germline lookup yields CDR1 SGHTA and CDR2 FQGNSA. CDR3 nucleotides: TGTGCCAGCAGCTTAGCGGCTAGCGGGACCGGGGAGCTGTTTTTT. It specifies CASSLAASGTGELFF.

The chain uses TRBV7-3 and TRBJ1-1, with 8 bases identical to TRBD1. The germline gives CDR1 SGHTA, CDR2 FQGTGA. V was pared by 4 bases and J by 1 base, with 5 bases of the junction left unmatched. This CDR3 region has 15 residues. CDR3: CASSSTGVGNTEAFF. The CDR3 region has the DNA TGTGCCAGCAGCTCGACAGGGGTTGGGAACACTGAAGCTTTCTTT.

The chain uses TRBV7-2 and TRBJ2-1; D is possibly TRBD2 (5 bases). Germline V gene data show CDR1 as SGHTA and CDR2 as FQGNSA. Trimming stripped 6 bases from V and 0 bases from J, with 9 bases between. The CDR3 runs to 14 residues. CDR3 in amino acids: CASRKAGSYNEQFF. CDR3 sequence (DNA): TGTGCCAGCAGGAAGGCGGGCTCCTACAATGAGCAGTTCTTC.

V usage is TRBV5-5 and J usage is TRBJ2-3, with a weak D call TRBD2 (6 bases). The CDR3 extends over 16 amino acids. Germline V gene sequence: CDR1 SGHKS, CDR2 YYEKEE (reference sequence). V shed 1 base and J shed 3 bases, with 15 bases lying between them. CDR3 DNA sequence: TGTGCCAGCAGCTTGCAAGCGGGCGGAAGGACAGATACGCAGTATTTT. Translated, it gives CASSLQAGGRTDTQYF.

The rearrangement uses TRBV19 and TRBJ1-3; D not resolved. The CDR3 totals 17 residues. Germline V gene sequence: CDR1 LNHDA, CDR2 SQIVND (reference sequence). With 5 bases removed from V and 0 bases from J, the gap between germline ends came to 17 bases. The CDR3 reads CASSSSTRPFSGNTIYF. The DNA of the CDR3 is TGTGCCAGTAGTTCCTCGACACGACCCTTCTCTGGAAACACCATATATTTT.

This chain links TRBV7-3 with TRBJ1-4; TRBD1 aligns across 12 bases. Trimming cost V 5 bases and J 1 base; bases outside gene matches: 8. The CDR3 consists of 18 residues. Germline V CDR1 and CDR2: SGHTA, FQGTGA. In DNA, the CDR3 is TGTGCCAGCAGCCAAGGGGACAGGGGGCGCGAAACTAATGAAAAACTGTTTTTT. Translating gives CASSQGDRGRETNEKLFF.

The rearrangement joins TRBV4-3 to TRBJ1-3, with TRBD1 as a possible D gene (6 bases). Trimming removed 0 bases from V and 4 bases from J, with 13 bases in between. Looked up from germline, CDR1 is LGHNA and CDR2 is YSLEER. The CDR3 has 16 amino acids. Here the CDR3 reads CASSQDIAGEGNTIYF. In DNA form, the CDR3 reads TGCGCCAGCAGCCAAGATATTGCAGGGGAGGGAAACACCATATATTTT.

The V and J genes are TRBV7-2 and TRBJ1-3, with unresolved D. Per the germline V gene, CDR1 is SGHTA and CDR2 is FQGNSA. Trimming took 5 bases from V and 4 from J, leaving 9 bases between them. This CDR3 region has 13 residues. CDR3 sequence reads: CASSRTRGNTIYF. Written as DNA, the CDR3 is TGTGCCAGCAGCCGTACGCGGGGAAACACCATATATTTT. The full variable domain, its missing parts supplied by reference TRBV7-2 and TRBJ1-3, is GAGVSQSPSNKVTEKGKDVELRCDPISGHTALYWYRQSLGQGLEFLIYFQGNSAPDKSGLPSDRFSAERTGGSVSTLTIQRTQQEDSAVYLCASSRTRGNTIYFGEGSWLTVV.

J is TRBJ1-1 and V is TRBV5-1; TRBD1 agrees at 7 bases. The CDR3 covers 15 residues. The ends lost 0 bases at V and 3 bases at J; junction bases unmatched: 5. CDR1 is SGHRS and CDR2 is YFSETQ in the germline V gene. This chain's CDR3 is CASSLETGMYTEAFF. The CDR3 nucleotides read TGCGCCAGCAGCTTGGAGACAGGGATGTACACTGAAGCTTTCTTT. Supplemented by reference TRBV5-1 and TRBJ1-1, the full variable domain reads KAGVTQTPRYLIKTRGQQVTLSCSPISGHRSVSWYQQTPGQGLQFLFEYFSETQRNKGNFPGRFSGRQFSNSRSEMNVSTLELGDSALYLCASSLETGMYTEAFFGQGTRLTVV.

CDR3 DNA sequence: TGTGCCACCACCTCACTGTCTAGCGGGGTTTACAATGAGCAGTTCTTC. Translation: CATTSLSSGVYNEQFF. V is TRBV15 and J is TRBJ2-1, with 9 bases identical to TRBD2. The CDR3 extends over 16 amino acids. V shed 7 bases and J 4 bases; nucleotides not matched to a gene: 11. Germline values: CDR1 LNHNV, CDR2 YYDKDF (reference sequence).

This chain joins TRBV5-4 and TRBJ2-7; 10 nucleotides align to TRBD2. The CDR3 covers 14 residues. With V trimmed by 3 bases and J by 3 bases, 3 bases remained unmatched. CDR1 SGHNT and CDR2 YYREEE come from the germline V gene (reference sequence). The CDR3 nucleotides read TGTGCCAGCAGCTCTAGCGGGGGATACTACGAGCAGTACTTC. It codes for CASSSSGGYYEQYF.

The chain joins TRBV6-1 to TRBJ1-2; unclear D gene. Germline lookup yields CDR1 MNHNS and CDR2 SASEGT. The CDR3 runs to 15 residues. V was shortened by 3 bases and J by 8 bases, with 19 bases between the two germline ends. In DNA, the CDR3 is TGTGCCAGCAGTGACCCGGGAGGACCCCTTTGGGGCTACACCTTC. As protein: CASSDPGGPLWGYTF.

The chain has TRBV7-3 and TRBJ2-3; TRBD2 matches at 11 bases. Germline V lookup: CDR1 SGHTA, CDR2 FQGTGA. The CDR3 consists of 16 residues. Trimming cost V 3 bases and J 3 bases; bases outside gene matches: 5. The CDR3 here is CASSFTGTSGTDTQYF. CDR3 coding DNA: TGTGCCAGCAGCTTCACCGGGACTAGCGGAACAGATACGCAGTATTTT.

The gene calls are TRBV10-3 and TRBJ1-4, with 7 bases identical to TRBD1. V gave up 10 bases and J gave up 3 bases; unmatched junction bases: 5. Germline V gene data show CDR1 as ENHRY and CDR2 as SYGVKD. This CDR3 has 13 amino acids. This CDR3 is CATWDRANEKLFF. The DNA of the CDR3 is TGTGCCACCTGGGACAGAGCTAATGAAAAACTGTTTTTT.

The chain links TRBV27 to TRBJ1-1; D ambiguous. This CDR3 comprises 13 residues. The V end lost 3 bases, the J end lost 4 bases, and 9 bases lay between the germline ends. Looked up from germline, CDR1 is MNHEY and CDR2 is SMNVEV (reference sequence). CDR3 coding DNA: TGTGCCAGCAGTTTTTTGGAGGCCACTGAAGCTTTCTTT. Residues: CASSFLEATEAFF.

This chain connects TRBV5-1 to TRBJ2-2; TRBD2 is a possible D gene (5 bases). V lost 2 bases and J lost 9, with 17 bases in between. The CDR3 is 15 amino acids. Germline assignment: CDR1 SGHRS and CDR2 YFSETQ. The CDR3 coding sequence is TGCGCCAGCAGCTTAAGCAGCGGAGGCCCCCGGGAGCTGTTTTTT. Translating gives CASSLSSGGPRELFF. The full variable domain, rest sourced from reference TRBV5-1 and TRBJ2-2, is KAGVTQTPRYLIKTRGQQVTLSCSPISGHRSVSWYQQTPGQGLQFLFEYFSETQRNKGNFPGRFSGRQFSNSRSEMNVSTLELGDSALYLCASSLSSGGPRELFFGEGSRLTVL.

The V call is TRBV30, the J call TRBJ2-7, with 10 positions matching TRBD1. This CDR3 region has 14 residues. Germline CDR1 reads GTSNPN; CDR2 reads SVGIG (reference sequence). The V and J ends lost 3 bases and 6 bases, in that order; junction bases with no gene match: 8. CDR3: CAWSGTGAGREQYF. The CDR3 DNA reads as TGTGCCTGGAGCGGGACAGGGGCCGGCCGCGAGCAGTACTTC.

The chain has TRBV2 and TRBJ1-1; 7 bases map to TRBD1. V trimming: 6 bases; J trimming: 8 bases; junction bases outside the gene matches: 6. The germline V gene has CDR1 SNHLY and CDR2 FYNNEI. There are 12 residues in the CDR3. In DNA, the CDR3 is TGTGCCAGCAGGCAGACAGGGCGAGAAGCTTTCTTT. Its translation is CASRQTGREAFF.

The J gene is TRBJ1-2, the V gene TRBV6-5, with a weak D call TRBD1 (5 bases). V was cut by 2 bases and J by 7 bases, with 20 bases left in between. The length of the CDR3 is 16 residues. Germline V gene data show CDR1 as MNHEY and CDR2 as SVGAGI. The CDR3 protein is CASSYRSQGSSVGYTF. For the CDR3, the DNA is TGTGCCAGCAGTTACCGCTCTCAGGGCTCCTCGGTTGGCTACACCTTC.

The chain recombines TRBV7-2 with TRBJ2-5, with D perhaps TRBD1 (6 bases). This CDR3 is 14 amino acids long. Germline lookup yields CDR1 SGHTA and CDR2 FQGNSA. Trimming pared 5 bases from V and 7 bases from J, leaving 17 bases between. The CDR3 sequence is CASSPLTGSRTQYF. In DNA, the CDR3 is TGTGCCAGCAGCCCCCTGACAGGTTCGAGGACCCAGTACTTC.

The chain recombines TRBV7-9 with TRBJ1-1, with 8 positions matching TRBD1. V lost 7 bases and J lost 0; bases outside the gene matches: 10. The CDR3 is 16 residues long. Germline V CDR1 and CDR2: SEHNR, FQNEAQ (reference sequence). The CDR3 loop reads CASTQTGGGMNTEAFF. The CDR3 nucleotides are TGTGCCAGCACCCAAACAGGGGGTGGGATGAACACTGAAGCTTTCTTT.

The V and J genes are TRBV6-1 and TRBJ2-5; tentatively, D is TRBD1 (5 bases). This CDR3 is built from 14 residues. Germline lookup yields CDR1 MNHNS and CDR2 SASEGT. V dropped 6 bases and J dropped 2 bases, with 13 bases sitting between them. In nucleotides, the CDR3 is TGTGCCAGCAGGACCGACAGTTTGCAAGAGACCCAGTACTTC. It encodes CASRTDSLQETQYF.

The chain is built from TRBV4-3 and TRBJ2-1; D unclear. The CDR3 is 14 residues long. Germline CDR1 is LGHNA and CDR2 is YSLEER. V was clipped by 0 bases and J by 9 bases, with 12 bases between them. The CDR3 protein is CASSQEPVRSEQFF. CDR3 DNA sequence: TGCGCCAGCAGCCAAGAGCCAGTTAGGAGTGAGCAGTTCTTC.